This T cell receptor beta chain was found in a study of somatic mutations in cytotoxic T cells in rheumatoid arthritis. Whole-study findings and limits: It was in rheumatoid arthritis patients, but not in healthy controls, that CD8+ clonality increased with age.

Positive magnetic bead selection isolated CD4+ and CD8+ cells, and flow cytometry checked purity. TCRdb's copy holds only in-frame clones and misses some; the assay was immunoSEQ multiplex PCR. There are 15,000 to 20,000 clones in the sample; 75% to 90% occur only once, and more than 12% lies in the top ten. A remark on this clone: Its antigen is unknown.

Sequencing was done on a sample of CD8+ T cells sorted from blood. This TCR came from an adult with rheumatoid arthritis.

The CDR3 loop is CASSDDPTGWDGYTF. The CDR3 bases are TGTGCCAGCAGCGACGACCCGACAGGGTGGGATGGCTACACCTTC. V gene TRBV9 combines with J gene TRBJ1-2, with 7 positions matching TRBD1. Germline V gene lookup returns CDR1 SGDLS and CDR2 YYNGEE. After removal of 3 bases from V and 6 bases from J, the junction contained 11 bases not matched to a gene. The CDR3 has 15 residues.